This T cell receptor beta chain was sequenced during a study of T cell responses to AZD1222 COVID-19 vaccine. Across the whole study: Pooling was applied to second doses at about 4 or about 12 weeks.

General study findings and limits: Clonal diversity was possibly underestimated; the donors were predominantly white British and more often female. Seropositivity was recorded at baseline in only a handful of AZD1222 recipients.

The method was immunoSEQ multiplex PCR; TCRdb's version includes in-frame clones alone and lacks a portion of them. The sample has about 150,000 clones; 80% to 90% are singletons. The germline V gene has CDR1 LNHDA and CDR2 SQIVND (reference sequence). Trimming shortened V by 10 bases and J by 4 bases, and 7 bases separated the two germline ends. The CDR3 spans 10 residues. Details on this clone: As yet, its antigen is unknown.

The source is an adult in good health. Sequenced here: peripheral blood, sampled on day 0 of AZD1222 vaccination. This rearrangement joins TRBV19 to TRBJ1-1; D remains ambiguous. The CDR3 sequence: CATYLTEAFF. Here the CDR3 DNA reads TGTGCCACCTATCTCACTGAAGCTTTCTTT.